This is a list of T cell receptor beta chains from one sample in a study of blood T cell repertoires in COVID-19. Profiling relied on immunoSEQ multiplex PCR, and the TCRdb table lists in-frame clones only, not all of them. The data contain some 100,000 clones, roughly 82% of them seen just once; the ten biggest clones take up more than 25%. The sample taken for sequencing was peripheral blood. The receptor set was obtained from a human donor in a cohort sampled during active COVID-19. CDR3s include the opening cysteine and the closing phenylalanine or tryptophan. D genes are given only for firm matches. Clone size, where shown, is once, few, many, or a class for clones that have expanded.

cdr3_length	v_call	clone_size	d_call	j_call	cdr3_nt	cdr3_aa
15	TRBV19	NA	NA	TRBJ1-2	TGTGCCAGTAGTGACCAGGGGATCCGGGACTATGGCTACACCTTC	CASSDQGIRDYGYTF
16	TRBV4-1	NA	TRBD2	TRBJ2-7	TGCGCCAGCAGCCAAGGAAGCGGGACGGGGGCCTACGAGCAGTACTTC	CASSQGSGTGAYEQYF
19	TRBV19	once	TRBD1	TRBJ1-5	TGTGCCAGTAGTATAGTCACAGGGGGCGGGTATAGTAGCAATCAGCCCCAGCATTTT	CASSIVTGGGYSSNQPQHF
16	TRBV19	NA	TRBD2	TRBJ2-7	TGTGCCAGTAGTATGGGACCGGGACTAGCGAACTACGAGCAGTACTTC	CASSMGPGLANYEQYF
13	TRBV30	NA	NA	TRBJ2-7	TGTGCCTGGAACCCGACCGCCTCCGGGGAGCAGTACTTC	CAWNPTASGEQYF
13	TRBV27	NA	NA	TRBJ1-1	TGTGCCAGCAGACCGGACAGAATGACTGAAGCTTTCTTT	CASRPDRMTEAFF
16	TRBV29-1	NA	NA	TRBJ2-2	TGCAGCGCCGAGGGGTCATACGGGAGATACTCCGGGGAGCTGTTTTTT	CSAEGSYGRYSGELFF
14	TRBV28	few	TRBD1	TRBJ2-7	TGTGCCAGCAGTTTGGGGACAGCCTCCTACGAGCAGTACTTC	CASSLGTASYEQYF
12	TRBV6-1	NA	TRBD1	TRBJ1-4	TGTGCCAGCAGTGAAGGAGGGACAGGGAGGTTTTTT	CASSEGGTGRFF
12	TRBV30	NA	TRBD1	TRBJ1-2	TGTGCCGGGGGACAGGGGGTGTATGGCTACACCTTC	CAGGQGVYGYTF
15	TRBV4-1	NA	NA	TRBJ1-5	TGCGCCAGCAGCCAAAGCCCCGCAGGGCGGAAGCCCCAGCATTTT	CASSQSPAGRKPQHF
16	TRBV4-3	NA	TRBD1	TRBJ1-1	TGCGCCAGCAGCCAAGGGCCAGGGGGCCTCTTCACTGAAGCTTTCTTT	CASSQGPGGLFTEAFF
17	TRBV27	NA	TRBD2	TRBJ2-3	TGTGCCAGCAGTTTATACGGTGTGCGGGAGGGCCCGGATACGCAGTATTTT	CASSLYGVREGPDTQYF
13	TRBV19	NA	TRBD2	TRBJ2-3	TGTGCCAGTACAACGGGAGGTACAGATACGCAGTATTTT	CASTTGGTDTQYF
14	TRBV3-1/TRBV3-2	NA	NA	TRBJ2-2	TGTGCCAGCAGCCGGGCGGTACGGGGCGGGGAGCTGTTTTTT	CASSRAVRGGELFF
15	TRBV25-1	NA	NA	TRBJ2-3	TGTGCCAGCAGTTTTAGCGGTTCTCGCACAGATACGCAGTATTTT	CASSFSGSRTDTQYF
14	TRBV6-1	few	TRBD2	TRBJ2-7	TGTGCCAGCAGTGATACTAGCGGGGTCAACGAGCAGTACTTC	CASSDTSGVNEQYF
15	TRBV18	once	NA	TRBJ2-4	TGTGCCAGCTCACCGAATGGGGGCGGAGGAGACATTCAGTACTTC	CASSPNGGGGDIQYF
15	TRBV9	NA	NA	TRBJ1-3	TGTGCCAGCAGCGCACAGGGTACTCCTGGAAACACCATATATTTT	CASSAQGTPGNTIYF
11	TRBV20-1	NA	NA	TRBJ1-1	TGCAGTGCTGCCTGGACTGCTGAAGCTTTCTTT	CSAAWTAEAFF
16	TRBV6-2/TRBV6-3	NA	TRBD2	TRBJ2-3	TGTGCCAGCAGCCAGATTCTAGCGGGAGGGGGCGATACGCAGTATTTT	CASSQILAGGGDTQYF
12	TRBV15	NA	NA	TRBJ2-1	TGTGCCACCAGCAGAGCCAGGGCTGAGCAGTTCTTC	CATSRARAEQFF
16	TRBV4-1	NA	NA	TRBJ1-5	TGCGCCAGCAGCCAAACACGAACACGGGGGGTCCAGCCCCAGCATTTT	CASSQTRTRGVQPQHF
15	TRBV27	NA	NA	TRBJ2-5	TGTGCCAGCAGTCCCCGTCAGGGGATCCATGAGACCCAGTACTTC	CASSPRQGIHETQYF
14	TRBV5-1	NA	NA	TRBJ2-5	TGCGCCAGCAGCTTGAATTCTAGACAAGAGACCCAGTACTTC	CASSLNSRQETQYF
15	TRBV5-5	NA	TRBD2	TRBJ2-1	TGTGCCAGCAGCCCGGGACTAGCGGGGGTCAATGAGCAGTTCTTC	CASSPGLAGVNEQFF
12	TRBV2	once	NA	TRBJ2-5	TGTGCCAGCTCGAGGGCCGTTGAGACCCAGTACTTC	CASSRAVETQYF
15	TRBV14	NA	NA	TRBJ2-2	TGTGCCAGCAGCCAAGACGAGCCCCCCATCGGGGAGCTGTTTTTT	CASSQDEPPIGELFF
15	TRBV29-1	NA	TRBD2	TRBJ2-3	TGCAGCGTTTCGGGGACTAGCGGATACACAGATACGCAGTATTTT	CSVSGTSGYTDTQYF
16	TRBV3-1/TRBV3-2	NA	TRBD1	TRBJ2-2	TGTGCCAGCAGCCTTCAGGGGGCTTCGAACACCGGGGAGCTGTTTTTT	CASSLQGASNTGELFF
16	TRBV28	NA	TRBD2	TRBJ2-5	TGTGCCAGCAGGCCGAGGGGTAGCGGGATGGGGGAGACCCAGTACTTC	CASRPRGSGMGETQYF
15	TRBV6-2/TRBV6-3	NA	TRBD2	TRBJ2-5	TGTGCCAGCAGACCTAGCGGGGCGCGCCAAGAGACCCAGTACTTC	CASRPSGARQETQYF
16	TRBV24-1	NA	TRBD2	TRBJ2-1	TGTGCCACCAGTGATTCCCGGACTAGCGGGGTTTATGAGCAGTTCTTC	CATSDSRTSGVYEQFF
15	TRBV30	NA	NA	TRBJ1-5	TGTGCCTGGAGTCCCTCGACAGTTGTTAGTGAGCCCCAGCATTTT	CAWSPSTVVSEPQHF
15	TRBV30	NA	TRBD1	TRBJ1-6	TGTGCCTCGTACTACGGGACAGGGGGCACTTCACCCCTCCACTTT	CASYYGTGGTSPLHF
19	TRBV7-3	NA	TRBD2	TRBJ2-2	TGTGCCAGCAGCTTATATCCCGGACTAGCGGGGGGTAACACCGGGGAGCTGTTTTTT	CASSLYPGLAGGNTGELFF
15	TRBV9	NA	TRBD1	TRBJ2-3	TGTGCCAGCAGCGCCCACGGGACAGACACAGATACGCAGTATTTT	CASSAHGTDTDTQYF
15	TRBV14	NA	NA	TRBJ1-1	TGTGCCAGCAGCCAAGTCAGGACAGATAACACTGAAGCTTTCTTT	CASSQVRTDNTEAFF
15	TRBV7-9	NA	NA	TRBJ2-2	TGTGCCAGCAGCTTAGCGCTTGGCAGGGAAGGGGAGCTGTTTTTT	CASSLALGREGELFF
13	TRBV5-1	NA	NA	TRBJ2-5	TGCGCCAGCAGCCTCAGGGGCCCAGAGACCCAGTACTTC	CASSLRGPETQYF
18	TRBV5-4	NA	TRBD2	TRBJ2-3	TGTGCCAGCAGCTGGAGGGGACTAGCGGGAAGAGTAGCAGATACGCAGTATTTT	CASSWRGLAGRVADTQYF
12	TRBV15	NA	NA	TRBJ2-3	TGTGCCACCAGCAGGGCCTTGGATACGCAGTATTTT	CATSRALDTQYF
13	TRBV5-5	NA	NA	TRBJ1-5	TGTGCCAGCAGCTTGTTGGGAGAGCAGCCCCAGCATTTT	CASSLLGEQPQHF
16	TRBV19	NA	TRBD1	TRBJ2-5	TGTGCCAGTAGTCGGACCCGGGACAGGGATGGAGAGACCCAGTACTTC	CASSRTRDRDGETQYF
13	TRBV5-8	NA	NA	TRBJ1-5	TGTGCCAGCAGGGTCTATAGCAATCAGCCCCAGCATTTT	CASRVYSNQPQHF
15	TRBV28	NA	TRBD1	TRBJ2-7	TGTGCCAGCAGTACCACCGGGACAGGATCCTATGAGCAGTACTTC	CASSTTGTGSYEQYF
13	TRBV10-3	once	NA	TRBJ2-5	TGTGCCATCAGATCTAGCTCTCTCCAGACCCAGTACTTC	CAIRSSSLQTQYF
13	TRBV7-9	NA	NA	TRBJ1-4	TGTGCCAGCAGCCAGGGGCCTAATGAAAAACTGTTTTTT	CASSQGPNEKLFF
16	TRBV15	NA	TRBD1	TRBJ2-2	TGTGCCACCAGCTCCCGGACAGGGCGAATATCCGGGGAGCTGTTTTTT	CATSSRTGRISGELFF
15	TRBV18	NA	TRBD1	TRBJ2-7	TGTGCCAGCTCACCACGCGGACAGGGAGTATACGAGCAGTACTTC	CASSPRGQGVYEQYF
13	TRBV2	NA	NA	TRBJ2-7	TGTGCCAGCAGACAGGGTACCTCCGCCGAGCAGTACTTC	CASRQGTSAEQYF
13	TRBV5-5	NA	TRBD1	TRBJ2-7	TGTGCCAGCACCGATGGGACAGACTACGAGCAGTACTTC	CASTDGTDYEQYF
14	TRBV5-4	few	NA	TRBJ2-2	TGTGCCAGCAGCTTGATAGAGAACACCGGGGAGCTGTTTTTT	CASSLIENTGELFF
14	TRBV6-5	few	NA	TRBJ1-1	TGTGCCAGCAGTCCCCAGGTAGAATACACTGAAGCTTTCTTT	CASSPQVEYTEAFF